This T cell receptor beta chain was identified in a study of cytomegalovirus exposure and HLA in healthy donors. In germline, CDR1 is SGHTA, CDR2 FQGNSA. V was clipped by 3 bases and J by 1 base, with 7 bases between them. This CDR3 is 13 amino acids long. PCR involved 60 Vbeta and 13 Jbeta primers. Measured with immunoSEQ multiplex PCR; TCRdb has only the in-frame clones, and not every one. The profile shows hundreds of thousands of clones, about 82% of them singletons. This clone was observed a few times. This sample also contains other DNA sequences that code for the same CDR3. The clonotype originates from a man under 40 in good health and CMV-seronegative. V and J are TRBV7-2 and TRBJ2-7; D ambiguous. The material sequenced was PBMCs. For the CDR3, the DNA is TGTGCCAGCAGCTTGGGCAGGTCCTACGAGCAGTACTTC. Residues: CASSLGRSYEQYF.